One sample yielded the 30 T cell receptor beta chains listed below, sequenced in a study of CD8 T cells in ankylosing spondylitis. Study outcomes and limitations: Within ankylosing spondylitis blood, a TCR beta motif made up of several highly homologous variants appeared to be characteristic.

TCRdb reprocessed the 5' RACE reads with MiXCR, giving one entry per CDR3 protein. In the table there are 470,000 or so distinct CDR3 sequences, 25% to 30% of which are singletons. Their target antigens are unknown. Sample: blood, either unsorted or a sorted T cell fraction (not recorded which). Source of these receptors: a male donor with ankylosing spondylitis.

This chain connects TRBV7-2 to TRBJ2-1; TRBD2 matches 7 bases. Looked up from germline, CDR1 is SGHTA and CDR2 is FQGNSA. V lost 0 bases and J lost 7; bases outside the gene matches: 12. This CDR3 has 17 residues. CDR3 residues: CASSLAGTIPRRNEQFF. The DNA for the CDR3 is TGTGCCAGCAGCTTAGCCGGGACTATCCCACGGAGGAATGAGCAGTTCTTC.

The chain recombines TRBV7-8 with TRBJ1-5, with 8 bases lining up with TRBD1. There are 15 residues in the CDR3. CDR1 and CDR2 (germline): SGHVS, FQNEAQ. Germline trimming cut 5 bases from V and 1 base from J; bases unmatched to any gene: 4. The CDR3 is CASSQTGESNQPQHF. The DNA of the CDR3 is TGTGCCAGCAGCCAGACAGGGGAGAGCAATCAGCCCCAGCATTTT.

In its sample, this clonotype was seen once. The CDR3, as DNA: TGTGCCAGCAGTGTCTTCGGGACACCCGGTTTTGCTGGGGAGCTGTTTTTT. Its translation: CASSVFGTPGFAGELFF. This sequence joins TRBV6-1 and TRBJ2-2, with TRBD1 as a possible D gene (6 bases). The CDR3 runs to 17 residues. V was clipped by 4 bases and J by 8 bases, with 23 bases between them. Germline CDR1 MNHNS, CDR2 SASEGT.

In this sample, this clonotype turned up a few times. This chain links TRBV5-1 with TRBJ2-1; D may be TRBD2 (6 bases). The germline V and J ends were trimmed by 1 base and 4 bases, with 15 bases remaining between them. Germline V gives CDR1 SGHRS, CDR2 YFSETQ. The CDR3 is 16 amino acids. The CDR3 sequence: CASSLRAGTRYNEQFF. The CDR3 coding sequence is TGCGCCAGCAGCTTGCGGGCCGGGACTCGTTACAATGAGCAGTTCTTC. The full variable domain, with the rest looked up from reference TRBV5-1 and TRBJ2-1, is KAGVTQTPRYLIKTRGQQVTLSCSPISGHRSVSWYQQTPGQGLQFLFEYFSETQRNKGNFPGRFSGRQFSNSRSEMNVSTLELGDSALYLCASSLRAGTRYNEQFFGPGTRLTVL.

This clonotype has more than one count but fewer than ten. This chain links TRBV5-1 with TRBJ1-2; 7 bases line up with TRBD1. J gave up 1 base and V 4 bases, and 7 bases lay outside the gene matches. CDR1 SGHRS and CDR2 YFSETQ come from the germline V gene. The CDR3 runs 15 residues. CDR3 region: CASSDSTGFNYGYTF. In nucleotides, the CDR3 is TGCGCCAGCAGCGACTCGACAGGGTTTAACTATGGCTACACCTTC.

This clonotype showed up just a few times. This chain links TRBV2 with TRBJ1-5; D remains ambiguous. CDR1 SNHLY and CDR2 FYNNEI come from the germline V gene. Trimming removed 4 bases from V and 5 bases from J, with 12 bases in between. The CDR3 spans 14 residues. CDR3 DNA: TGTGCCAGCAGTGGGCTGGCAGAGCATCAGCCCCAGCATTTT. This gives the protein CASSGLAEHQPQHF.

V is TRBV20-1 and J is TRBJ2-5; the D gene is possibly TRBD2 (6 bases). The CDR3 has 14 amino acids. Trimming shortened V by 6 bases and J by 5 bases, and 19 bases separated the two germline ends. Germline-derived CDR1 and CDR2 are DFQATT and SNEGSKA (reference sequence). For the CDR3, the DNA is TGCAGTGCCAAACGGCGGGGATCCTGGGAGACCCAGTACTTC. Its protein product is CSAKRRGSWETQYF.

V and J are TRBV12-3 or TRBV12-4 and TRBJ1-5, with D tentatively TRBD1 (6 bases). The CDR3 totals 16 residues. The V gene lost 6 bases and the J gene lost 2 bases, with 17 bases spanning the gap. The CDR3 nucleotides read TGTGCCAGCAGACTCGGAGGGGGTCAGGGCAATCAGCCCCAGCATTTT. Protein: CASRLGGGQGNQPQHF.

The chain has TRBV30 and TRBJ1-5; D remains unclear. Germline loops: CDR1 GTSNPN, CDR2 SVGIG (reference sequence). V dropped 2 bases and J dropped 2 bases, with 10 bases sitting between them. The CDR3 contains 14 residues. Here the CDR3 DNA reads TGTGCCTGGAGTTACAGTGGCGGCAATCAGCCCCAGCATTTT. It yields the protein CAWSYSGGNQPQHF.

The chain uses TRBV14 and TRBJ1-4, with D perhaps TRBD1 (5 bases). The V and J ends lost 4 bases and 14 bases respectively, with 14 bases between them. CDR1 is SGHDN and CDR2 is FVKESK in the germline V gene. The CDR3 has 12 residues. This CDR3 reads CASSPDRHRLFF. CDR3 in DNA: TGTGCCAGCAGCCCTGACAGACATCGGCTGTTTTTT. The whole variable domain, remainder taken from reference TRBV14 and TRBJ1-4, is EAGVTQFPSHSVIEKGQTVTLRCDPISGHDNLYWYRRVMGKEIKFLLHFVKESKQDESGMPNNRFLAERTGGTYSTLKVQPAELEDSGVYFCASSPDRHRLFFGSGTQLSVL.

The chain recombines TRBV20-1 with TRBJ2-1; D possibly corresponds to TRBD1 (6 bases). The CDR3 totals 14 residues. Germline values: CDR1 DFQATT, CDR2 SNEGSKA (reference sequence). Trimming cost V 6 bases and J 6 bases, with 18 bases left between them. CDR3 sequence (DNA): TGCAGTGCCTACCACCTCGACAGGATCAATGAGCAGTTCTTC. Its translation: CSAYHLDRINEQFF.

CDR3 in DNA: TGTGCCAGCAGTGTGGGACCTAATTCACCCCTCCACTTT. Its protein product is CASSVGPNSPLHF. V is TRBV12-3 or TRBV12-4 and J is TRBJ1-6; D is perhaps TRBD1 (5 bases). The germline V and J ends were trimmed by 5 bases and 6 bases, with 8 bases remaining between them. The CDR3 is 13 amino acids.

This chain links TRBV20-1 with TRBJ1-2, with 7 bases fitting TRBD1. Germline CDR1 DFQATT, CDR2 SNEGSKA (reference sequence). Losses at the gene ends were 4 bases for V and 8 bases for J; bases not matched to a gene: 10. This CDR3 has 13 residues. This CDR3 reads CSATTGAQWGYTF. The CDR3 nucleotides are TGCAGTGCTACCACAGGGGCCCAATGGGGCTACACCTTC.

The chain links TRBV18 to TRBJ1-1; D gene uncertain. The germline V and J ends were trimmed by 5 bases and 0 bases, with 10 bases remaining between them. The CDR3 spans 14 residues. CDR1 is KGHSH, CDR2 LQKENI, per germline. CDR3: CASSGPGVNTEAFF. CDR3 nucleotide sequence: TGTGCCAGCTCAGGGCCGGGCGTGAACACTGAAGCTTTCTTT.

The chain recombines TRBV7-2 with TRBJ1-2, with D possibly TRBD1 on 5 matching bases. The germline V gene encodes CDR1 SGHTA and CDR2 FQGNSA. V lost 7 bases to trimming and J lost 3 bases, with 24 bases between them. CDR3 length: 17 amino acids. CDR3 in amino acids: CASTDGGPRNVYYGYTF. The CDR3 DNA reads as TGTGCCAGCACCGACGGGGGACCGCGAAATGTCTACTATGGCTACACCTTC.

This clonotype was seen ten or more times. The chain employs TRBV29-1 and TRBJ2-1; 14 bases are a match to TRBD2. CDR1 SQVTM and CDR2 ANQGSEA come from the germline V gene. The junction had 5 bases not matched to a gene; V was cut back by 4 bases and J by 12 bases. This CDR3 contains 13 residues. The CDR3 loop is CSVGTSGRSGQFF. The CDR3 nucleotides read TGCAGCGTTGGGACTAGCGGGAGGTCCGGGCAGTTCTTC.

The chain recombines TRBV3-1 with TRBJ1-2; 11 nucleotides line up with TRBD1. V lost 0 bases to trimming and J lost 4 bases; unmatched junction nucleotides: 7. Germline CDR1 LGHDT, CDR2 YNNKEL (reference sequence). The CDR3 is 17 residues long. In nucleotides, the CDR3 is TGTGCCAGCAGCCAAGACGGTCGGACAGGGGGCCCCTATGGCTACACCTTC. Translated, it gives CASSQDGRTGGPYGYTF.

In this sample, this clonotype turned up a few times. This chain connects TRBV24-1 to TRBJ2-1, with TRBD2 identical over 7 bases. V was clipped by 9 bases and J by 4 bases; unmatched bases: 11. CDR1 is KGHDR and CDR2 is SFDVKD in the germline V gene. The CDR3 covers 15 residues. The CDR3 nucleotides are TGTGCCACCCCCCCGGCTAGCGGAAATTACAATGAGCAGTTCTTC. This codes for CATPPASGNYNEQFF.

The J gene is TRBJ2-6, the V gene TRBV5-1; 11 bases map to TRBD1. Germline V gene lookup returns CDR1 SGHRS and CDR2 YFSETQ. The CDR3 has 17 residues. V dropped 5 bases and J dropped 3; count of bases not matched to a gene: 7. As DNA, the CDR3 is TGCGCCAGCAGAGTCGGACAGGGGGCGGTTGGGGCCAACGTCCTGACTTTC. Protein: CASRVGQGAVGANVLTF.

The chain combines TRBV27 with TRBJ2-1, with 8 nucleotides matching TRBD1. The CDR3 extends over 13 amino acids. Unmatched junction bases numbered 7, after V lost 6 bases and J lost 9 bases. Germline assignment: CDR1 MNHEY and CDR2 SMNVEV (reference sequence). This chain's CDR3 is CASRPQGAPEQFF. CDR3 DNA: TGTGCCAGCAGACCTCAGGGGGCGCCTGAGCAGTTCTTC.

This clonotype has only a few counts. The chain couples TRBV20-1 to TRBJ2-6, with 7 nucleotides matching TRBD2. Germline V gene data show CDR1 as DFQATT and CDR2 as SNEGSKA (reference sequence). CDR3 length equals 17 residues. Trimming took 6 bases from V and 0 from J; bases not matched to a gene: 11. The CDR3 DNA sequence: TGCAGTGCCCTTGGTGGGGGGGAGAGCTCTGGGGCCAACGTCCTGACTTTC. Protein product: CSALGGGESSGANVLTF.

The chain joins TRBV20-1 to TRBJ2-1; TRBD2 agrees at 13 bases. V lost 6 bases to trimming and J lost 0 bases; unmatched junction nucleotides: 5. CDR3 length equals 16 residues. In germline, CDR1 is DFQATT, CDR2 SNEGSKA (reference sequence). DNA for the CDR3: TGCAGTGCGCAGGGACTAGCGGGGAGCTCCTACAATGAGCAGTTCTTC. Its translation is CSAQGLAGSSYNEQFF.

This chain connects TRBV24-1 to TRBJ2-3, with D uncertain. The V end was cut by 3 bases, the J end by 2 bases, with 11 bases between. Germline V lookup: CDR1 KGHDR, CDR2 SFDVKD. This CDR3 comprises 15 residues. The CDR3, as DNA: TGTGCCACCAGTGATGGGCTCGGGTTCACAGATACGCAGTATTTT. Translation: CATSDGLGFTDTQYF.

The chain links TRBV7-9 to TRBJ1-5, with TRBD1 as a possible D gene (5 bases). Germline assignment: CDR1 SEHNR and CDR2 FQNEAQ (reference sequence). V lost 4 bases and J lost 0, with 10 bases in between. CDR3 length equals 15 residues. The CDR3 DNA reads TGTGCCAGCAGCTCATTCGGGGGTAGCAATCAGCCCCAGCATTTT. Translation gives CASSSFGGSNQPQHF.

This clonotype occurred a few times. The V and J genes are TRBV20-1 and TRBJ2-3; D tentatively fits TRBD1 or TRBD2 (5 bases each). The CDR3 extends over 12 amino acids. The V gene lost 6 bases and the J gene lost 2 bases, with 9 bases spanning the gap. The germline gives CDR1 DFQATT, CDR2 SNEGSKA (reference sequence). The CDR3 DNA is TGCAGTGCCCCGGGGCCCACAGATACGCAGTATTTT. This sequence encodes CSAPGPTDTQYF.

This chain's CDR3 is CSAVGRNTGELFF. CDR3 sequence (DNA): TGCAGTGCCGTGGGGAGGAACACCGGGGAGCTGTTTTTT. This chain joins TRBV20-1 and TRBJ2-2; perhaps TRBD2 as D (5 bases). This CDR3 spans 13 amino acids. Trimming removed 6 bases from V and 1 base from J, with 9 bases in between. The V gene's germline CDR1 is DFQATT and CDR2 SNEGSKA (reference sequence).

This chain joins TRBV5-1 and TRBJ2-7, with D possibly called TRBD1 or TRBD2 (5 bases each). Germline V gives CDR1 SGHRS, CDR2 YFSETQ. V lost 4 bases and J lost 7, with 21 bases in between. The CDR3 is 15 amino acids. Here the CDR3 DNA reads TGCGCCAGCAGCACGTCCGGGACGGGCCTCGGTGAGCAGTACTTC. This sequence encodes CASSTSGTGLGEQYF. The whole variable domain, filled in from reference TRBV5-1 and TRBJ2-7, reads KAGVTQTPRYLIKTRGQQVTLSCSPISGHRSVSWYQQTPGQGLQFLFEYFSETQRNKGNFPGRFSGRQFSNSRSEMNVSTLELGDSALYLCASSTSGTGLGEQYFGPGTRLTVT.

This clonotype was seen a handful of times. V usage is TRBV7-2 and J usage is TRBJ2-3; 9 bases map to TRBD2. Per the germline V gene, CDR1 is SGHTA and CDR2 is FQGNSA. The CDR3 has 16 amino acids. V lost 4 bases, J lost 3 bases, and 8 bases stayed unmatched. CDR3 DNA: TGTGCCAGCAGCTCCCGAGCGGGAGGAGGGACAGATACGCAGTATTTT. It translates to CASSSRAGGGTDTQYF.

This clonotype was recorded a few times. The V call is TRBV7-2, the J call TRBJ2-1; 8 nucleotides align to TRBD2. V lost 6 bases and J lost 3; bases outside the gene matches: 7. This CDR3 contains 15 residues. Germline V lookup: CDR1 SGHTA, CDR2 FQGNSA. CDR3 sequence reads: CASRDTGTSYNEQFF. Here the CDR3 DNA reads TGTGCCAGCAGGGATACCGGGACTAGCTACAATGAGCAGTTCTTC.

This rearrangement joins TRBV7-9 to TRBJ1-2, with D tentatively TRBD1 (6 bases). Trimming took off 5 bases at V and 3 bases at J, with 10 bases between the two ends. Germline values: CDR1 SEHNR, CDR2 FQNEAQ (reference sequence). The CDR3 totals 13 residues. The DNA of the CDR3 is TGTGCCAGCAGCGCAGGGGTCGACTATGGCTACACCTTC. This translates into CASSAGVDYGYTF.